This T cell receptor (beta chain) originates from a study of shared clonotypes between healthy human individuals. Study summary: Used for every donor were three CD4 naive, three CD4 memory, two CD8 naive and one CD8 memory plate. General study findings and limits: Estimated richness values were generally larger in naive subsets than in memory subsets.

Here immunoSEQ multiplex PCR was the method, and the copy in TCRdb shows in-frame clones only, minus some. The table shows around 340,000 clones, with around 70% occurring only once. As regards this clone: Its antigen remains unknown.

In germline, CDR1 is MNHEY, CDR2 SMNVEV (reference sequence). CDR3 size: 16 residues. Trimming shortened V by 3 bases and J by 8 bases, and 20 bases separated the two germline ends. Sequenced sample: memory CD4+ T cells sorted from blood. The subset here: CD45RA-negative fraction. The source is a man aged 25 to 40 in good health. This chain connects TRBV27 to TRBJ2-1; D remains unclear. CDR3 residues: CASSLGKFFLFDEQFF. CDR3 DNA: TGTGCCAGCAGTTTGGGAAAGTTTTTCTTGTTCGATGAGCAGTTCTTC.